The rows below give T cell receptor beta chains drawn from one sample of a study of CD8 T cells in ankylosing spondylitis. MiXCR, applied by TCRdb to the 5' RACE reads, yields one record per CDR3 protein. Of about 400,000 distinct CDR3 sequences listed, about 20% are singletons. Input material: blood, either unsorted or a sorted T cell fraction (not recorded which). These receptor sequences come from a male donor with ankylosing spondylitis or in good health (not recorded which). Both conserved end residues are trimmed from each CDR3. The size field is filled for only some rows; it gives once, few, many or a size class.

CDR3 protein	clone size	V gene
SAFQWGSTGELF	few	TRBV20-1
ASSPRTVGNTIY	.	TRBV6-1
ASSLSLSNEAF	few	TRBV12-3/TRBV12-4
ASNLGLAGGTDTQY	.	TRBV10-1
ASSGTGAPDTQY	.	TRBV7-9
ATSVLGVSYNEQF	.	TRBV24-1
ATSTSQGQHTGELF	few	TRBV15
ASSQRDRPYEQY	.	TRBV14
ASSNNGMGAVCNSPLH	.	TRBV21-1
ASSHDGGGEETQY	few	TRBV4-2
SARSGGPVEQY	.	TRBV20-1
ASSLVTGGRDSPLH	once	TRBV7-9
ASSFGSLGQGARDNEQF	few	TRBV12-3/TRBV12-4
ASSQEAPDSPLSYEQY	few	TRBV3-1
ATSRDPIYPQY	few	TRBV15
ASSTGQSGGEQF	many	TRBV11-2
ASSRLAGTTDTQY	.	TRBV4-1
ASSRTGGGSPLH	few	TRBV7-2
SARDHPRTGETQY	.	TRBV20-1